This T cell receptor beta chain derives from a study of monozygotic twins with inflammatory bowel disease. General study findings and limits: People with IBD had fewer clonotypes in common with others than healthy twins did, especially with disease activity.

Unfractionated whole blood yielded total RNA, and T cells were not sorted. Germline V gives CDR1 SGHRS, CDR2 YFSETQ. This CDR3 spans 15 amino acids. In the case of this clonotype: Its antigen is unidentified.

Per individual sample, eight separate reactions were used to make cDNA. Template switching incorporated UMIs with a 6-nucleotide sample barcode. TCRdb reworked the 5' RACE reads into one entry per CDR3 protein, no DNA. The sample holds about 440,000 distinct CDR3 sequences. This chain connects TRBV5-1 to TRBJ1-1; the D call from TCRdb, TRBD1, cannot be confirmed without DNA. The receptor was isolated from a human donor with ulcerative colitis or Crohn's disease, or a healthy co-twin of an affected twin (not recorded which). The material sequenced was blood. The CDR3 is CASSYSGQTNTEAFF.